The sequence of this T cell receptor beta chain was determined in a study of T cell repertoires in cytomegalovirus infection. The CDR3 is 18 residues long. Trimming shortened V by 0 bases and J by 0 bases, and 12 bases separated the two germline ends. CDR1 is MNHNY and CDR2 is SVGAGI in the germline V gene (reference sequence). Each CDR3 protein gets one entry after TCRdb re-called the reads with MiXCR. This table holds around 440,000 distinct CDR3 sequences, around 11% found once. This clonotype was found many times. The specimen was PBMCs. The chain uses TRBV6-6 and TRBJ2-6; D is undetermined. This receptor was identified in a human donor in good health (CMV status not recorded). Some clones in this sample may be carry-over from other donors' samples. This chain's CDR3 is CASSYSRQVDSGANVLTF. The CDR3 region has the DNA TGTGCCAGCAGTTACTCGAGGCAGGTAGACTCTGGGGCCAACGTCCTGACTTTC.